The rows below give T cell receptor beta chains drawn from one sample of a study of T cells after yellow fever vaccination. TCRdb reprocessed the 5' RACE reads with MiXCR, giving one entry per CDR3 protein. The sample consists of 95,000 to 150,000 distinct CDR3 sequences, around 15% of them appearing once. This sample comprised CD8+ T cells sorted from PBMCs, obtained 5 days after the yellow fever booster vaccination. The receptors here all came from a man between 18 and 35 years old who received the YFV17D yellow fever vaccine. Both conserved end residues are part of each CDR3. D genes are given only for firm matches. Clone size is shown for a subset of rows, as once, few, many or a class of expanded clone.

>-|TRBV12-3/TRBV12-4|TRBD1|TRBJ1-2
CASRTRTAGQGGDYGYTF
TGTGCCAGCAGGACCCGAACGGCGGGACAGGGGGGAGACTATGGCTACACCTTC
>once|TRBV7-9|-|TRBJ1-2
CASSLGRILGSDYGYTF
TGTGCCAGCAGCTTGGGACGCATCTTAGGATCCGACTATGGCTACACCTTC
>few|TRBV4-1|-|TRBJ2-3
CASSQDRTGLNTDTQYF
TGCGCCAGCAGCCAAGATCGCACGGGACTCAACACAGATACGCAGTATTTT
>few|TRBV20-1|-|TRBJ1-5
CSASLKRQPQHF
TGCAGTGCTAGTCTGAAACGCCAGCCCCAGCATTTT
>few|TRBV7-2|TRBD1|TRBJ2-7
CASSQGTAIYEQYF
TGTGCCAGCAGCCAGGGGACAGCGATCTACGAGCAGTACTTC
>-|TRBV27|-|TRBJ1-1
CASSLLGRVTFF
TGTGCCAGCAGTTTATTGGGCAGGGTGACTTTCTTT
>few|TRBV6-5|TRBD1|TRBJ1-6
CASSALTGGESPLHF
TGTGCCAGCAGTGCACTAACAGGGGGGGAATCACCCCTCCACTTT
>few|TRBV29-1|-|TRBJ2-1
CSALSGTYNEQFF
TGCAGCGCGCTCTCGGGAACCTACAATGAGCAGTTCTTC
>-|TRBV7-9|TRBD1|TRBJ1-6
CASRLTGLGNSPLHF
TGTGCCAGCAGGCTGACAGGGTTAGGTAATTCACCCCTCCACTTT
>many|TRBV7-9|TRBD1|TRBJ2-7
CASSQGTVYEQYF
TGTGCCAGCAGCCAAGGGACAGTCTACGAGCAGTACTTC
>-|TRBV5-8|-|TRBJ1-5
CASSLGTYSNQPQHF
TGTGCCAGCAGCTTGGGAACCTATAGCAATCAGCCCCAGCATTTT
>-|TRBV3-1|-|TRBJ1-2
CASSQDGGHYGYTF
TGTGCCAGCAGCCAAGATGGGGGGCACTATGGCTACACCTTC
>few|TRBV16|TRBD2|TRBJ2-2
CASSQWERGAPNTGELFF
TGTGCCAGCTCCCAATGGGAGCGGGGAGCACCGAACACCGGGGAGCTGTTTTTT
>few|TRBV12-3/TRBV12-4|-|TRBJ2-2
CASRPPVVQGTGELFF
TGTGCCAGCAGGCCACCGGTGGTTCAAGGCACCGGGGAGCTGTTTTTT
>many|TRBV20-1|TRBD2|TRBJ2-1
CSARGLERGDYNEQFF
TGCAGTGCTAGAGGTCTTGAGCGGGGCGATTACAATGAGCAGTTCTTC
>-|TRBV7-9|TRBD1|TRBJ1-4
CASSLASTGGKLFF
TGTGCCAGCAGCTTAGCAAGCACAGGGGGAAAACTGTTTTTT
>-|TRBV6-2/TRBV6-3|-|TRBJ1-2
CASSYWQGQGYTF
TGTGCCAGCAGTTACTGGCAGGGGCAAGGCTACACCTTC
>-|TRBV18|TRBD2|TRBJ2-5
CASSSSGGETQYF
TGTGCCAGCTCATCTTCGGGGGGAGAGACCCAGTACTTC
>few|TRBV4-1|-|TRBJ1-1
CASSQGWQGPDAFF
TGCGCCAGCAGCCAAGGATGGCAAGGGCCTGACGCTTTCTTT